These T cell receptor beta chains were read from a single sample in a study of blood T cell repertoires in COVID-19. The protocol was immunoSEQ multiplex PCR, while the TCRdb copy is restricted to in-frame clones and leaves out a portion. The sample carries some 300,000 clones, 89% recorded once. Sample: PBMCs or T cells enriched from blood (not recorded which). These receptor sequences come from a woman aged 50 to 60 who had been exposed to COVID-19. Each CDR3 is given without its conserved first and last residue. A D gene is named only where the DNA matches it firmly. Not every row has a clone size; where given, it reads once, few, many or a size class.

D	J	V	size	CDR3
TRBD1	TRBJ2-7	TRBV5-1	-	ASSSGQAVSYEQY
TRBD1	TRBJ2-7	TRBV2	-	ASSRLRPGQGAHEQY
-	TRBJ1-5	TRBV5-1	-	ASSLPPGQPQH
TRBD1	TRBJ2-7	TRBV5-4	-	ASSKPGGYEQY
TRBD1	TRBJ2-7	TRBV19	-	ASSTGEPHRGREQY
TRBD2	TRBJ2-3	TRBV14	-	ASSQELGLLNTQY
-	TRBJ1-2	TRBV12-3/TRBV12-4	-	ASSTSGGYT
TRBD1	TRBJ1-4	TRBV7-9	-	ASSQGQRWF
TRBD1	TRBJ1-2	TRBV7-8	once	ASSRDSRTMGYT
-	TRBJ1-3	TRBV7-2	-	ASSSRGGNTIY
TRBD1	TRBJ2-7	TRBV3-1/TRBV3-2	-	ASSHLTTGGGLEQY
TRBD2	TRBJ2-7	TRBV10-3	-	ATSGTTYYEQY
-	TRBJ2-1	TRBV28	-	SRELLGDEQF
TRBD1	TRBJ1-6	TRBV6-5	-	ASRSGGSNSPLH
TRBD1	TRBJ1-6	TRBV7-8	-	ASSLVLGPGTGENSPLH
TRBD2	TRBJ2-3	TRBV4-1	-	ASSQGDSGGLNTQY
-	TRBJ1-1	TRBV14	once	ASSRVGQTEAF
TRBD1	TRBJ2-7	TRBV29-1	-	SVEEPDRGLREQY
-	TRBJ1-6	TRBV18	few	ASSLQESSYNSPLH
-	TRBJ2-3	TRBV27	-	ASSRQSSTDTQY
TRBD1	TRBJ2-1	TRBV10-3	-	AIKGQGSYNEQF
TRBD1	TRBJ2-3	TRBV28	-	ASSLSDRRRLPTDTQY
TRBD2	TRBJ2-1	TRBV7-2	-	ASSLQAGPSSYNEQF
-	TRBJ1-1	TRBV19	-	ASSISSGDGTEAF
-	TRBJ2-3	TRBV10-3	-	AISEYGEPTDTQY
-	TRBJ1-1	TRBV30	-	AWNLGGNTEAF
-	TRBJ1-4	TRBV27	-	ASRITGTVEKLF
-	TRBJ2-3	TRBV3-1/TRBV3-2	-	ASSRRSGDTTDTQY
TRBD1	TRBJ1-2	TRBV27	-	ASSLYSGQGANYGYT
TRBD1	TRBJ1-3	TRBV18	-	ASSPDRGLGNTIY
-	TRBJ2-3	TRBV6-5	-	ASSQADTQY
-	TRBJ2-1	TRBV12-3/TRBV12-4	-	ASLGGNEQF
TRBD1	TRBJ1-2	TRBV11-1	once	ASSAGDRHYGYT
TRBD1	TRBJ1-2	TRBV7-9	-	ASSGGQGDYGYT
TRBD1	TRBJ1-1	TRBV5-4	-	ASSWGQGGTEAF
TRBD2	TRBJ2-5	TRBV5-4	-	ASSLGLAGAPLQETQY
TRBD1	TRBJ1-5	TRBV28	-	ASSRQGRTSNQPQH
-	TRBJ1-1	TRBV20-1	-	SARVDTEAF
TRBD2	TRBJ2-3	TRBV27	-	ASRPTSGGVDTQY
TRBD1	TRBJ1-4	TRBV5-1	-	ASSLRTGGEKLF
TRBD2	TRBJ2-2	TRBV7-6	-	ASSLLLAGGSVGELF
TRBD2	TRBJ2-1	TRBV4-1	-	ASSQMGLAVNEQF
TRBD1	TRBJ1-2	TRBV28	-	ASSKDRGRGYT
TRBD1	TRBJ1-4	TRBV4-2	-	ASSPPRSGTGIEKLF
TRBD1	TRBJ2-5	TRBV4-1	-	ASSQAIDRGLQETQY
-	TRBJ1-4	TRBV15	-	ATSRGSGATNEKLF
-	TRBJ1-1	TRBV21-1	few	ASSRRTAGPPWNTEAF